The 32 T cell receptor beta chains given below trace back to one sample, sequenced in a study of identical twins (dated by TCRdb to the mid-2010s). Library creation used 5' RACE. Data came from an Illumina HiSeq 2000. Starting from the raw public reads, TCRdb applied fastp trimming at Q25, assembled clones with MiXCR and retained in-frame beta chains. Under each unique CDR3 protein, matching rows form one entry showing the most common genes and DNA. The sample data list about 690,000 distinct CDR3 sequences, and roughly 20% of these were observed just once. Clones ranked in the top ten supply roughly 4% of the sample. The same data also contributed to another study, on T cells expressing NK-cell markers.

Source material: PBMCs. The receptors were sampled from a woman aged 18 to 35 in good health.

In this sample, this clonotype turned up a few times. The chain has TRBV6-1 and TRBJ2-3; tentative D call: TRBD2 (5 bases). Trimming shortened V by 6 bases and J by 6 bases, and 22 bases separated the two germline ends. The CDR3 covers 16 residues. Per germline, CDR1 MNHNS and CDR2 SASEGT. CDR3 region: CASRPLARASWDTQYF. As DNA, the CDR3 is TGTGCCAGCAGGCCCCTGGCGCGGGCCTCTTGGGATACGCAGTATTTT.

The rearrangement links TRBV7-2 to TRBJ2-3; the D is unclear. Between the trimmed V and J ends, which lost 4 bases and 4 bases, there was a span of 12 bases. CDR1 and CDR2 (germline): SGHTA, FQGNSA. The CDR3 contains 14 residues. This chain's CDR3 is CASSSHGRADTQYF. The CDR3 region has the DNA TGTGCCAGCAGCTCGCATGGTAGGGCAGATACGCAGTATTTT.

This clonotype was recorded at least ten times. This chain joins TRBV29-1 and TRBJ1-4; possibly TRBD1 for D (6 bases). This CDR3 is built from 12 residues. CDR1 and CDR2 from the germline V gene are SQVTM and ANQGSEA. Between the trimmed V and J ends, which lost 7 bases and 7 bases, there was a span of 13 bases. The CDR3: CSGRGVGEKLFF. The CDR3 region has the DNA TGCAGCGGTAGGGGGGTCGGTGAAAAACTGTTTTTT.

This clonotype has a handful of counts. This chain joins TRBV20-1 and TRBJ2-5; 14 nucleotides agree with TRBD2. This CDR3 spans 15 amino acids. The germline gives CDR1 DFQATT, CDR2 SNEGSKA (reference sequence). Trimming at V came to 5 bases and at J to 5 bases, leaving 7 bases not matched to a gene. CDR3 protein: CSAPRLAGGPETQYF. The CDR3 region has the DNA TGCAGTGCTCCACGACTAGCGGGGGGGCCTGAGACCCAGTACTTC.

The chain has TRBV7-2 and TRBJ2-2; no clear D gene. The CDR3 is 14 amino acids. The V and J ends lost 5 bases and 5 bases respectively, with 12 bases between them. Looked up from germline, CDR1 is SGHTA and CDR2 is FQGNSA. The CDR3 DNA sequence: TGTGCCAGCAGCCCCACTCCGTTAACCGGGGAGCTGTTTTTT. Translated, it gives CASSPTPLTGELFF.

This clonotype was detected many times. This sequence joins TRBV20-1 and TRBJ2-1; D ambiguous. V was shortened by 3 bases and J by 5 bases, with 11 bases between the two germline ends. This CDR3 has 13 residues. The germline V gene has CDR1 DFQATT and CDR2 SNEGSKA (reference sequence). CDR3 sequence: CSARRQFHNEQFF. In DNA, the CDR3 is TGCAGTGCTAGGAGGCAGTTCCACAATGAGCAGTTCTTC.

In this sample, this clonotype turned up many times. This CDR3 reads CSVDGRLSSYNEQFF. The CDR3 DNA reads as TGCAGCGTTGACGGACGCCTGAGCTCCTACAATGAGCAGTTCTTC. The chain carries TRBV29-1 and TRBJ2-1, with D uncertain. Germline V gives CDR1 SQVTM, CDR2 ANQGSEA. CDR3 length: 15 residues. With 3 bases removed from V and 0 bases from J, the gap between germline ends came to 12 bases.

This clonotype has just a few counts. V usage is TRBV6-5 and J usage is TRBJ2-5; 8 bases are a match to TRBD2. The CDR3 has 14 amino acids. In germline, CDR1 is MNHEY, CDR2 SVGAGI. V lost 2 bases, J lost 4 bases, and 3 bases stayed unmatched. CDR3 region: CASSYRGGGETQYF. The DNA of the CDR3 is TGTGCCAGCAGTTACCGGGGGGGGGGAGAGACCCAGTACTTC.

This sequence joins TRBV20-1 and TRBJ2-5, with 13 bases lining up with TRBD2. The CDR3 is made up of 16 amino acids. Losses at the gene ends were 5 bases for V and 1 base for J; bases not matched to a gene: 7. The germline gives CDR1 DFQATT, CDR2 SNEGSKA (reference sequence). CDR3 sequence (DNA): TGCAGTGCTTCCCGACTAGCGGGAGGAATCCAAGAGACCCAGTACTTC. Protein: CSASRLAGGIQETQYF.

This clonotype was recorded a few times. The chain joins TRBV5-1 to TRBJ1-1; weak D call: TRBD1 (5 bases). Germline V gene lookup returns CDR1 SGHRS and CDR2 YFSETQ. The V end lost 1 base, the J end lost 0 bases, and 10 bases lay between the germline ends. This CDR3 comprises 15 residues. The CDR3 region is CASSLQGTVNTEAFF. The CDR3 region has the DNA TGCGCCAGCAGCTTGCAAGGGACGGTGAACACTGAAGCTTTCTTT.

V and J are TRBV20-1 and TRBJ2-1, with 7 bases that match TRBD1. The CDR3 totals 16 residues. The ends lost 2 bases at V and 2 bases at J; junction bases unmatched: 9. Looked up from germline, CDR1 is DFQATT and CDR2 is SNEGSKA (reference sequence). The CDR3 DNA follows: TGCAGTGCTAGAATTATCGGGACAGCCACCTACAATGAGCAGTTCTTC. Amino acid sequence: CSARIIGTATYNEQFF.

This clonotype has a count of ten or more. This chain links TRBV7-9 with TRBJ1-5, with D hard to call. The V end lost 3 bases, the J end lost 2 bases, and 11 bases lay between the germline ends. The germline CDR1 and CDR2 sequences are SEHNR and FQNEAQ (reference sequence). This CDR3 spans 15 amino acids. DNA of the CDR3: TGTGCCAGCAGCTTGGGCTCCGGAGGCAATCAGCCCCAGCATTTT. Its protein product is CASSLGSGGNQPQHF.

V is TRBV11-2 and J is TRBJ2-7; D ambiguous. The CDR3 contains 14 residues. The germline V and J ends were trimmed by 3 bases and 3 bases, with 12 bases remaining between them. Germline values: CDR1 SGHAT, CDR2 FQNNGV. The CDR3 DNA is TGTGCCAGCAGCTTGGGCAGATACTTCTACGAGCAGTACTTC. This sequence encodes CASSLGRYFYEQYF.

The chain uses TRBV11-3 and TRBJ2-7; TRBD1 might be the D (6 bases). The length of the CDR3 is 15 residues. The germline gives CDR1 SGHNT, CDR2 YENEEA. The ends were cut back, 1 base at V and 0 bases at J, with 10 bases in the middle. The CDR3 nucleotides read TGTGCCAGCAGCTTAGTCGGACAGATCTCCTACGAGCAGTACTTC. Translated: CASSLVGQISYEQYF.

This clonotype was detected ten times or more. The CDR3: CASSATENTEAFF. The CDR3 DNA sequence: TGTGCCAGCAGCGCTACAGAGAACACTGAAGCTTTCTTT. The V call is TRBV13, the J call TRBJ1-1; D is uncertain. CDR1 is PRHDT, CDR2 FYEKMQ, per germline (reference sequence). This CDR3 contains 13 residues. Trimming removed 5 bases at V and 1 base at J, with 8 bases between.

This clonotype was found many times. The chain is built from TRBV6-5 and TRBJ1-1; D unclear. This CDR3 has 13 residues. V was pared by 6 bases and J by 1 base, with 9 bases between. Germline CDR1 MNHEY, CDR2 SVGAGI. Here the CDR3 DNA reads TGTGCCAGCAGGTGGTCGAGGAACACTGAAGCTTTCTTT. Translation: CASRWSRNTEAFF.

CDR3 sequence reads: CASSVDTSGRNEQFF. DNA for the CDR3: TGTGCCAGCAGCGTAGATACTAGCGGGAGGAATGAGCAGTTCTTC. V and J are TRBV9 and TRBJ2-1; the match to TRBD2 covers 12 bases. CDR3 length equals 15 residues. Germline V CDR1 and CDR2: SGDLS, YYNGEE. Losses at the gene ends were 0 bases for V and 7 bases for J; bases not matched to a gene: 2. The full variable domain, completed using reference TRBV9 and TRBJ2-1, is DSGVTQTPKHLITATGQRVTLRCSPRSGDLSVYWYQQSLDQGLQFLIQYYNGEERAKGNILERFSAQQFPDLHSELNLSSLELGDSALYFCASSVDTSGRNEQFFGPGTRLTVL.

This clonotype was observed a few times. This rearrangement joins TRBV11-3 to TRBJ2-3, with TRBD2 identical over 8 bases. Trimming at V came to 2 bases and at J to 4 bases, leaving 8 bases not matched to a gene. The CDR3 loop spans 16 amino acids. CDR1 and CDR2 (germline): SGHNT, YENEEA. CDR3 sequence: CASSLRAAGGSDTQYF. CDR3 nucleotides: TGTGCCAGCAGCTTAAGGGCGGCGGGGGGATCAGATACGCAGTATTTT.

The table lists this clonotype with a few counts. This rearrangement joins TRBV6-5 to TRBJ2-2, with a tentative D call TRBD2 (6 bases). CDR1 is MNHEY and CDR2 is SVGAGI in the germline V gene. The CDR3 runs to 15 residues. V dropped 2 bases and J dropped 7 bases, with 14 bases sitting between them. The CDR3 DNA reads as TGTGCCAGCAGTTACCTCGGGAGCAAATACGGGGAGCTGTTTTTT. Encoded protein: CASSYLGSKYGELFF.

The gene calls are TRBV7-2 and TRBJ1-1; D is unclear. This CDR3 contains 13 residues. Germline CDR1 is SGHTA and CDR2 is FQGNSA. V was clipped by 2 bases and J by 7 bases, with 11 bases between them. This chain's CDR3 is CASSLWGWGEAFF. The CDR3 nucleotides read TGTGCCAGCAGCTTATGGGGTTGGGGTGAAGCTTTCTTT.

The V and J genes are TRBV6-2 or TRBV6-3 and TRBJ2-7, with TRBD1 as a possible D gene (6 bases). Trimming took 0 bases from V and 4 from J, leaving 19 bases between them. Germline CDR1 and CDR2: MNHEY and SVGEGT. This CDR3 has 17 residues. The CDR3 here is CASSYSRASGRGYEQYF. The CDR3 nucleotides are TGTGCCAGCAGTTACTCGAGGGCGTCGGGCAGGGGTTACGAGCAGTACTTC.

V gene TRBV5-6 combines with J gene TRBJ2-5, with D hard to call. V was cut by 3 bases and J by 5 bases, with 17 bases left in between. Germline CDR1 SGHDT, CDR2 YYEEEE. The CDR3 sequence is 15 residues long. CDR3 in DNA: TGTGCCAGCAGCTCTGTGGGGTCTTTCCGGGAGACCCAGTACTTC. Protein: CASSSVGSFRETQYF.

This clonotype was detected only a few times. The rearrangement uses TRBV10-2 and TRBJ1-1, with 7 bases matching TRBD1. V lost 6 bases and J lost 3; bases outside the gene matches: 7. CDR3 size: 14 residues. The germline gives CDR1 WSHSY, CDR2 SAAADI. The CDR3 nucleotides are TGCGCCAGCAGCCAGGACAGGTCGCACACTGAAGCTTTCTTT. It specifies CASSQDRSHTEAFF.

The rearrangement uses TRBV11-1 and TRBJ2-6, with D tentatively TRBD1 (6 bases). Germline CDR1 and CDR2: SGHAT and FQDESV (reference sequence). V was pared by 1 base and J by 0 bases, with 16 bases between. The CDR3 length is 19 residues. The CDR3 region has the DNA TGTGCCAGCAGCTTAGATGGTACAGGGATGGGCTCTGGGGCCAACGTCCTGACTTTC. Translation: CASSLDGTGMGSGANVLTF.

This clonotype was seen a handful of times. Written as DNA, the CDR3 is TGCGCCAGCAGCTTGGGGGGCGGCTACTACAATGAGCAGTTCTTC. Translation gives CASSLGGGYYNEQFF. The chain employs TRBV5-1 and TRBJ2-1; TRBD1 is a possible D gene (5 bases). Germline V gene data show CDR1 as SGHRS and CDR2 as YFSETQ. The CDR3 is 15 amino acids. V lost 0 bases to trimming and J lost 3 bases, with 10 bases between them.

V usage is TRBV7-6 and J usage is TRBJ2-7; D call uncertain. Trimming shortened V by 3 bases and J by 4 bases, and 7 bases separated the two germline ends. The germline CDR1 and CDR2 sequences are SGHVS and FNYEAQ. The CDR3 has 12 residues. CDR3 nucleotides: TGTGCCAGCAGCTTTAACAGATACGAGCAGTACTTC. Its protein is CASSFNRYEQYF.

This clonotype has just a few counts. The V call is TRBV7-9, the J call TRBJ2-2; D is ambiguous. Germline V gene lookup returns CDR1 SEHNR and CDR2 FQNEAQ (reference sequence). This CDR3 region has 13 residues. The V end was cut by 4 bases, the J end by 0 bases, with 3 bases between. CDR3 in amino acids: CASSWANTGELFF. Written as DNA, the CDR3 is TGTGCCAGCAGCTGGGCGAACACCGGGGAGCTGTTTTTT.

This clonotype showed up just a few times. V is TRBV4-3 and J is TRBJ2-1; possible D gene TRBD2, 6 bases. The CDR3 totals 15 residues. The V gene lost 1 base and the J gene lost 9 bases, with 16 bases spanning the gap. CDR1 and CDR2 (germline): LGHNA, YSLEER. CDR3 sequence (DNA): TGCGCCAGCAGCCAAGCGAGGACTAATGTCGGTGAGCAGTTCTTC. Amino acid sequence: CASSQARTNVGEQFF.

There are many counts of this clonotype. This chain connects TRBV5-1 to TRBJ2-1; tentatively, D is TRBD1 or TRBD2 (6 bases each). The V gene lost 2 bases and the J gene lost 1 base, with 16 bases spanning the gap. There are 17 residues in the CDR3. CDR1 and CDR2 from the germline V gene are SGHRS and YFSETQ. In nucleotides, the CDR3 is TGCGCCAGCAGCTTTAAAAACGGGGGCCGTTCCTACAATGAGCAGTTCTTC. It is translated as CASSFKNGGRSYNEQFF.

The V and J genes are TRBV21-1 and TRBJ1-2. TRBV21-1 is a pseudogene segment. CDR3 length: 14 residues. The CDR3 loop is CASTPTDSNYGYTF. Here the CDR3 DNA reads TGTGCCAGCACCCCGACGGATTCTAACTATGGCTACACCTTC.

A few counts support this clonotype. V gene TRBV20-1 combines with J gene TRBJ2-1; 10 nucleotides agree with TRBD2. This CDR3 comprises 14 residues. Trimming cost V 3 bases and J 2 bases; bases outside gene matches: 1. Germline V gives CDR1 DFQATT, CDR2 SNEGSKA (reference sequence). In DNA form, the CDR3 reads TGCAGTGCTAGCACTAGCGGGGCCTACAATGAGCAGTTCTTC. Its translation is CSASTSGAYNEQFF.

Only a few counts were recorded for this clonotype. The V gene is TRBV6-5, the J gene TRBJ1-1, with TRBD1 matching 9 bases. V gave up 5 bases and J gave up 4 bases; unmatched junction bases: 5. Germline V gives CDR1 MNHEY, CDR2 SVGAGI. The CDR3 sequence is 14 residues long. The CDR3, as DNA: TGTGCCAGCAGTAACAGGGGGCTTGGCACTGAAGCTTTCTTT. Amino acids: CASSNRGLGTEAFF.